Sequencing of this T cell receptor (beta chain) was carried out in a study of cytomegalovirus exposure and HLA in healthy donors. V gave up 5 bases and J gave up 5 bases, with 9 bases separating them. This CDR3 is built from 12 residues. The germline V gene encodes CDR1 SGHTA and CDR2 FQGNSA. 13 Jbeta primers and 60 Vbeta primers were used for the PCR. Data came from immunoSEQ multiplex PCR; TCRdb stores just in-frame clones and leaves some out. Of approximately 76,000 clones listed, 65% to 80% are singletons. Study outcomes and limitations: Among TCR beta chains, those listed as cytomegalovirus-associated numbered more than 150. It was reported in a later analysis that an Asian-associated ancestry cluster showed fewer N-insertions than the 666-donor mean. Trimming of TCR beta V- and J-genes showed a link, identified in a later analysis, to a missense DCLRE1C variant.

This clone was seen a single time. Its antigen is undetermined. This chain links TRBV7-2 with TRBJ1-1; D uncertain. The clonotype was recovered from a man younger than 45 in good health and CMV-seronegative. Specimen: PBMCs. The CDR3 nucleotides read TGTGCCAGCAGCCTACGGGTAACTGAAGCTTTCTTT. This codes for CASSLRVTEAFF.